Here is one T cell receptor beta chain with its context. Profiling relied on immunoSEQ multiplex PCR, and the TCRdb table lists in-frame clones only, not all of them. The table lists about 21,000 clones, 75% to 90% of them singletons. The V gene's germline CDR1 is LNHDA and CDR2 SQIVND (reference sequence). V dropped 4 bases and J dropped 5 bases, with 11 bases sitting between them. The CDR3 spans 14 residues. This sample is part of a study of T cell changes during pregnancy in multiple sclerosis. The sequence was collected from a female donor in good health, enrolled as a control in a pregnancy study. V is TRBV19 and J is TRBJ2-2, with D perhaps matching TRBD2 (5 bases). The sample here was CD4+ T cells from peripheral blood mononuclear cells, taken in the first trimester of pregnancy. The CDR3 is CASSTGKVTGELFF. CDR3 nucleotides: TGTGCCAGTAGTACGGGAAAGGTAACCGGGGAGCTGTTTTTT.